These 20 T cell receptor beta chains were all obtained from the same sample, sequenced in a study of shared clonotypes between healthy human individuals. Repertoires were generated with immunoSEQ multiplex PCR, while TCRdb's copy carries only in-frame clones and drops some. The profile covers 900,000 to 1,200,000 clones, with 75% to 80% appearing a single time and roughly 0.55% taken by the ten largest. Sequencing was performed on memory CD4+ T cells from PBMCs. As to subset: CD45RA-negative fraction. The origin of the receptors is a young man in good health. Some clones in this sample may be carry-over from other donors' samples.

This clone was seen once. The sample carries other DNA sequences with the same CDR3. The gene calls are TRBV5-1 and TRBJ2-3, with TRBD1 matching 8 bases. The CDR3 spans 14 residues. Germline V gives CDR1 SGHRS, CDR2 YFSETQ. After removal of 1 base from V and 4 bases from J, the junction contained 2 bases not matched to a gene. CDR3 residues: CASSLSGGADTQYF. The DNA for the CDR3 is TGCGCCAGCAGCTTGTCAGGGGGCGCAGATACGCAGTATTTT.

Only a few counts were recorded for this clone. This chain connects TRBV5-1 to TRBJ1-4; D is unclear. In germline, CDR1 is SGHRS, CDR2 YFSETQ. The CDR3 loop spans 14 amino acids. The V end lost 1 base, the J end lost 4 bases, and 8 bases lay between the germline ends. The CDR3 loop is CASSLRTNNEKLFF. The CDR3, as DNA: TGCGCCAGCAGCTTGAGAACTAATAATGAAAAACTGTTTTTT.

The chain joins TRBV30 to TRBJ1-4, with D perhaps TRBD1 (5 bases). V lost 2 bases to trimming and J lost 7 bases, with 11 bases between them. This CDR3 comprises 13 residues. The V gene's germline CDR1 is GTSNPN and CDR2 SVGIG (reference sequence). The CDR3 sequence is CAWSPGRTEKLFF. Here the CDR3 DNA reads TGTGCCTGGAGTCCGGGGCGTACTGAAAAACTGTTTTTT.

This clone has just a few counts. The CDR3: CASSLILKQWETQYF. In nucleotides, the CDR3 is TGTGCCAGCAGCTTGATCTTGAAGCAGTGGGAGACCCAGTACTTC. The chain joins TRBV5-8 to TRBJ2-5, with D unresolved. CDR1 and CDR2 (germline): SGHTS, YDEGEE. This CDR3 is 15 amino acids long. Trimming left V 1 base short and J 5 bases short, with 15 bases between.

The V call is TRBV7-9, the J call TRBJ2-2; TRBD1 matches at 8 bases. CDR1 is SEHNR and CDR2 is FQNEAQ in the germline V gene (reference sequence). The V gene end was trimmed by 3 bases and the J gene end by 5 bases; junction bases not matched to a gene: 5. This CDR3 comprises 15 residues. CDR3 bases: TGTGCCAGCAGCTTCGACAGGGGAAGGACCGGGGAGCTGTTTTTT. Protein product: CASSFDRGRTGELFF.

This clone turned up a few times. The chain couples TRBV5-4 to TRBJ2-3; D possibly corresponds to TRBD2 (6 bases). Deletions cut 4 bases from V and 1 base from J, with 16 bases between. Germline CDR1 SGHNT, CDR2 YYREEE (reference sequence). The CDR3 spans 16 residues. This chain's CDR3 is CASSTPSASGTDTQYF. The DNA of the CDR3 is TGTGCCAGCAGCACTCCGAGCGCTAGCGGCACAGATACGCAGTATTTT. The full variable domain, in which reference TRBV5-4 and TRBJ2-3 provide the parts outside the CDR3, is ETGVTQSPTHLIKTRGQQVTLRCSSQSGHNTVSWYQQALGQGPQFIFQYYREEENGRGNFPPRFSGLQFPNYSSELNVNALELDDSALYLCASSTPSASGTDTQYFGPGTRLTVL.

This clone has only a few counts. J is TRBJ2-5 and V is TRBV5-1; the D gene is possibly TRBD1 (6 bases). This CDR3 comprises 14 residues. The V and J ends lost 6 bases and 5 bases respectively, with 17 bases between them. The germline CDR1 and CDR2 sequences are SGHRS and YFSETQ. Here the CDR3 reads CASKQGPFWETQYF. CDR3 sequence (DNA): TGCGCCAGCAAGCAGGGGCCATTCTGGGAGACCCAGTACTTC.

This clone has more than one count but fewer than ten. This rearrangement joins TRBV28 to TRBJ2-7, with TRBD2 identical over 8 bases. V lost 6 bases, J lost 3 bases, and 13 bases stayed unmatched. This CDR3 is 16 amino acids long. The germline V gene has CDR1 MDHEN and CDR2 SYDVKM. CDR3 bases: TGTGCCAGCAGCTCCCCGGGAGGGGAGCGCTTCTACGAGCAGTACTTC. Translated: CASSSPGGERFYEQYF. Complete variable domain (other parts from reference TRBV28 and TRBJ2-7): DVKVTQSSRYLVKRTGEKVFLECVQDMDHENMFWYRQDPGLGLRLIYFSYDVKMKEKGDIPEGYSVSREKKERFSLILESASTNQTSMYLCASSSPGGERFYEQYFGPGTRLTVT.

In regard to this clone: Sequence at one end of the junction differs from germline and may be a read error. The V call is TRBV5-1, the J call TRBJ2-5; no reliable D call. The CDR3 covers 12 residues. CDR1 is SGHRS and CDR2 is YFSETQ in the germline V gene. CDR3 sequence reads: CASSFGQETQYF. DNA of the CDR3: TGCGCCAGCAGCTTTGGCCAAGAGACCCAATACTTC.

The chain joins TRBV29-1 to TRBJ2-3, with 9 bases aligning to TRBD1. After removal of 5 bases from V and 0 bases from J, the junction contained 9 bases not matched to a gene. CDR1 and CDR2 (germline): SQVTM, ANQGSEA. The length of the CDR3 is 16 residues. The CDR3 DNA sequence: TGCAGCGTTACCGGGACAGGGTACTCTAGCACAGATACGCAGTATTTT. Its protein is CSVTGTGYSSTDTQYF.

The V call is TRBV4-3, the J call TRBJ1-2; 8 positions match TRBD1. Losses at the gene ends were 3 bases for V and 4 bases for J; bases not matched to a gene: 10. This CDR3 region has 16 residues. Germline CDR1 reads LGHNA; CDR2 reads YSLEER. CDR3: CASSQDRVSTSYGYTF. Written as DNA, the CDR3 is TGCGCCAGCAGCCAGGACAGGGTTAGTACGAGCTATGGCTACACCTTC.

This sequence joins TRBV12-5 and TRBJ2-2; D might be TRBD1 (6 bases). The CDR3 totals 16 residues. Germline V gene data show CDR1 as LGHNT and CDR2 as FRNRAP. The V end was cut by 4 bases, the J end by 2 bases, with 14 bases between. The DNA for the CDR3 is TGTGCTAGTGGTTGGGGGTCGGACAGAAACACCGGGGAGCTGTTTTTT. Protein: CASGWGSDRNTGELFF.

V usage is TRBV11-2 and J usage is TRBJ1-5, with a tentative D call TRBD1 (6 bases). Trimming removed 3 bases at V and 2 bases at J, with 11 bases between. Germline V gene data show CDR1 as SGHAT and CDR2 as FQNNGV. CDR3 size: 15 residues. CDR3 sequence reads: CASSFGGGRNQPQHF. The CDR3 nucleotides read TGTGCCAGCAGCTTCGGTGGGGGCCGCAATCAGCCCCAGCATTTT. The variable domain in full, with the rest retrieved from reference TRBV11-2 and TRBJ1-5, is EAGVAQSPRYKIIEKRQSVAFWCNPISGHATLYWYQQILGQGPKLLIQFQNNGVVDDSQLPKDRFSAERLKGVDSTLKIQPAKLEDSAVYLCASSFGGGRNQPQHFGDGTRLSIL.

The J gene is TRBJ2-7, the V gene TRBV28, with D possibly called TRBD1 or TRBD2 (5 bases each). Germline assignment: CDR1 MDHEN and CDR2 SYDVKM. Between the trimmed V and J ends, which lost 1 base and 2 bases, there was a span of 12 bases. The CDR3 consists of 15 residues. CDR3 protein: CASSLSGTKAYEQYF. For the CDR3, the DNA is TGTGCCAGCAGTTTATCCGGGACCAAGGCCTACGAGCAGTACTTC.

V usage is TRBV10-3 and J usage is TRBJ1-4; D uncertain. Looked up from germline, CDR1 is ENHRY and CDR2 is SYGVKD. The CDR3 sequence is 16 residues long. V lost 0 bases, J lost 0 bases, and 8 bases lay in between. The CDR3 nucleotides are TGTGCCATCAGTGAGTCGAGGTCAGCAACTAATGAAAAACTGTTTTTT. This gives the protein CAISESRSATNEKLFF.

DNA of the CDR3: TGTGCCAGCAGTTACTCTATGACAGCTGTTGAAGCTTTCTTT. This gives the protein CASSYSMTAVEAFF. The chain uses TRBV6-5 and TRBJ1-1; D is possibly TRBD1 (5 bases). V lost 0 bases, J lost 7 bases, and 12 bases lay in between. CDR1 MNHEY and CDR2 SVGAGI come from the germline V gene. The CDR3 runs to 14 residues.

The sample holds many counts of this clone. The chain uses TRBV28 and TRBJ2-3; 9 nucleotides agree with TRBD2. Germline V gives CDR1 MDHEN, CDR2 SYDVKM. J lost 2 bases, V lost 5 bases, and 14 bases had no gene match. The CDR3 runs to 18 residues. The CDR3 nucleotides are TGTGCCAGCAGTAACTACCCGACTAGCGGCCCCGACACAGATACGCAGTATTTT. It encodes CASSNYPTSGPDTDTQYF.

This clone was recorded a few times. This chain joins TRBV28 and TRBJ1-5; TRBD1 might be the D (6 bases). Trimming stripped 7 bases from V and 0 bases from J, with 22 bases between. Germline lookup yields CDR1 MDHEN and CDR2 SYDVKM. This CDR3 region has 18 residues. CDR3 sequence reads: CASTTGTKPGVSNQPQHF. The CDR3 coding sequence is TGTGCCAGCACCACCGGGACAAAACCTGGGGTTAGCAATCAGCCCCAGCATTTT.

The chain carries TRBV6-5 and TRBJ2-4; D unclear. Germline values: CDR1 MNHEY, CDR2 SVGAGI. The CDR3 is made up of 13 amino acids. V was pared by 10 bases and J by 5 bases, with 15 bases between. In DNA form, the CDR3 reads TGTGCCACGCAGACGGAGAAACAAAACATTCAGTACTTC. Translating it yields CATQTEKQNIQYF.

The CDR3 bases are TGTGCCAGCAGCTTTACAGGGGGCGGTGGCTACACCTTC. Its protein is CASSFTGGGGYTF. This chain joins TRBV11-1 and TRBJ1-2; 9 positions match TRBD1. The germline CDR1 and CDR2 sequences are SGHAT and FQDESV (reference sequence). J was trimmed by 7 bases and V by 3 bases; bases with no gene match: 3. The CDR3 covers 13 residues.